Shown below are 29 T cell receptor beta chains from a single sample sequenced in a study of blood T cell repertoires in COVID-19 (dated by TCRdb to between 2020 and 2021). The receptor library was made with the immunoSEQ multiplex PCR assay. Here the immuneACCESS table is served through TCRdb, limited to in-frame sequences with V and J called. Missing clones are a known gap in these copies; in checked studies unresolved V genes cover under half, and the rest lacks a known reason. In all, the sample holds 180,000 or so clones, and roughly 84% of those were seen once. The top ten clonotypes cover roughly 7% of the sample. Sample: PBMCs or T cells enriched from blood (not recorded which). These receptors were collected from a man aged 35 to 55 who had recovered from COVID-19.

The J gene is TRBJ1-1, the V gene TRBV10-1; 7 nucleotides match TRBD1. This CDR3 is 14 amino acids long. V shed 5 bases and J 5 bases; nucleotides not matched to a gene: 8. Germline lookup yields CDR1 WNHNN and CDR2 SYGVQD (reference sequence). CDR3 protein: CASSMTGMGTEAFF. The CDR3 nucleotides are TGCGCCAGCAGTATGACAGGGATGGGGACTGAAGCTTTCTTT.

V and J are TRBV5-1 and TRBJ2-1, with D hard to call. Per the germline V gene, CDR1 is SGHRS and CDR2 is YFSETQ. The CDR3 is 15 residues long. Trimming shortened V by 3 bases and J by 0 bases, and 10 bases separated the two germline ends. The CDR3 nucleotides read TGCGCCAGCAGCTCTCAGTCCCCCTCCTACAATGAGCAGTTCTTC. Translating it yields CASSSQSPSYNEQFF. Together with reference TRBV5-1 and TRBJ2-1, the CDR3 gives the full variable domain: KAGVTQTPRYLIKTRGQQVTLSCSPISGHRSVSWYQQTPGQGLQFLFEYFSETQRNKGNFPGRFSGRQFSNSRSEMNVSTLELGDSALYLCASSSQSPSYNEQFFGPGTRLTVL.

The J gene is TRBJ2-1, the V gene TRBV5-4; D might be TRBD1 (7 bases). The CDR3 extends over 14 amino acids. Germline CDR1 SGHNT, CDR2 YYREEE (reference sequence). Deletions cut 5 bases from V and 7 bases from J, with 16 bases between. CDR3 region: CASSGGGQVNEQFF. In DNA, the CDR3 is TGTGCCAGCAGTGGGGGAGGACAGGTTAATGAGCAGTTCTTC.

CDR3 DNA: TGTGCCTGGAGTGTACCATTTCTGCGGAACACTGAAGCTTTCTTT. Translating it yields CAWSVPFLRNTEAFF. The chain links TRBV30 to TRBJ1-1, with unresolved D. Germline-derived CDR1 and CDR2 are GTSNPN and SVGIG (reference sequence). The V and J ends lost 0 bases and 1 base respectively, with 12 bases between them. CDR3 length equals 15 residues.

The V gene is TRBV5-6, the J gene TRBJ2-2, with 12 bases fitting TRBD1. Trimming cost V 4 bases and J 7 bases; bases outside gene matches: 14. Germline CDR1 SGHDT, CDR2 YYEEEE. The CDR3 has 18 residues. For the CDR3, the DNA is TGTGCCAGCAGCATGGGACAGGGGGCATACCTGCCCCACGGGGAGCTGTTTTTT. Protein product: CASSMGQGAYLPHGELFF.

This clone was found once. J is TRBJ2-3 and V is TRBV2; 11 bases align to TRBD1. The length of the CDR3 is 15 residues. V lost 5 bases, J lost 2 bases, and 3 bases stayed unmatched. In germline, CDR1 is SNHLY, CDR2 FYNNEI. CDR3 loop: CASSWTGGYTDTQYF. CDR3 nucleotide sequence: TGTGCCAGCAGTTGGACAGGGGGCTACACAGATACGCAGTATTTT.

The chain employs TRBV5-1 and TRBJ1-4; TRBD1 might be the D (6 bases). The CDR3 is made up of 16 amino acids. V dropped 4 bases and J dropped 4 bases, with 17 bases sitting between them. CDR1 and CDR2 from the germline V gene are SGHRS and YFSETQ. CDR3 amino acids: CASSRTRTANNEKLFF. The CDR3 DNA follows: TGCGCCAGCAGCCGCACCCGGACAGCGAATAATGAAAAACTGTTTTTT.

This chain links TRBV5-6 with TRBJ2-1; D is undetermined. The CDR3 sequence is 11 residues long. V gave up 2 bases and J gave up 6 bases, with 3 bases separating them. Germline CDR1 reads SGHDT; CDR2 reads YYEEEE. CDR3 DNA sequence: TGTGCCAGCAGCTTTCTCAATGAGCAGTTCTTC. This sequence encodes CASSFLNEQFF.

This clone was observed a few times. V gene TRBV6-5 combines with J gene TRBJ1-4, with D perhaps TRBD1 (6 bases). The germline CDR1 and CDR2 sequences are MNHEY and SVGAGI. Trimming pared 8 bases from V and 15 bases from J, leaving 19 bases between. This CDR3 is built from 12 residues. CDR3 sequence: CASGQHSSRVFF. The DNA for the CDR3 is TGTGCCAGCGGACAGCATTCGTCTCGAGTGTTTTTT.

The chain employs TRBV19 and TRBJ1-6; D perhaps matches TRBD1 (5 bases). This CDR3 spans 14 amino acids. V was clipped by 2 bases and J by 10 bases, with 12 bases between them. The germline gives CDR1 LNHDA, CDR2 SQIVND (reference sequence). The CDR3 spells CASSITDGGSPLHF. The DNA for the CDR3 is TGTGCCAGTAGTATAACAGACGGGGGATCACCCCTCCACTTT.

The CDR3 DNA reads as TGCGCCAGCAGCTCCTCCGGGACAGGGGTCGAGAGGGAGTTCTTC. Its translation: CASSSSGTGVEREFF. The chain uses TRBV5-1 and TRBJ2-1, with TRBD1 matching 10 bases. The germline gives CDR1 SGHRS, CDR2 YFSETQ. The CDR3 sequence is 15 residues long. V dropped 3 bases and J dropped 14; count of bases not matched to a gene: 14.

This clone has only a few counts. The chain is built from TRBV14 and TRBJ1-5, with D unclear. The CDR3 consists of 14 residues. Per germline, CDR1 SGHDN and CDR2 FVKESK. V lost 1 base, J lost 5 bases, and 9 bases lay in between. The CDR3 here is CASSQAGSYQPQHF. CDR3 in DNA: TGTGCCAGCAGCCAAGCAGGATCATATCAGCCCCAGCATTTT. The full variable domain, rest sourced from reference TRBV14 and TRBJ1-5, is EAGVTQFPSHSVIEKGQTVTLRCDPISGHDNLYWYRRVMGKEIKFLLHFVKESKQDESGMPNNRFLAERTGGTYSTLKVQPAELEDSGVYFCASSQAGSYQPQHFGDGTRLSIL.

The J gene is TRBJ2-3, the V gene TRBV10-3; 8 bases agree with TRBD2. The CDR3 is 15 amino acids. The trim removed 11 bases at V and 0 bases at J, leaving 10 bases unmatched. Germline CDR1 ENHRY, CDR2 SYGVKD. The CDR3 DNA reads TGTGCCGCCAAAGCGGGACTAGAGAGCACAGATACGCAGTATTTT. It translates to CAAKAGLESTDTQYF.

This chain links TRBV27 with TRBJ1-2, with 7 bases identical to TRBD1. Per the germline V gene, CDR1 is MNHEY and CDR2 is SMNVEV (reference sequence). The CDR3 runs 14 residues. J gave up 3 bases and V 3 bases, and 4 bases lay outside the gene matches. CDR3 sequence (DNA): TGTGCCAGCAGTTTCGGACAGGACCACTATGGCTACACCTTC. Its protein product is CASSFGQDHYGYTF.

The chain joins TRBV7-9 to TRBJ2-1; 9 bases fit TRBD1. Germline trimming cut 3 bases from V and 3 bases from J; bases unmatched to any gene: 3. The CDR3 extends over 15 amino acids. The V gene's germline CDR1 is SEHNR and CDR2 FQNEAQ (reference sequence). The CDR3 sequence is CASSFGTGNYNEQFF. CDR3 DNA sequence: TGTGCCAGCAGCTTTGGGACAGGGAACTACAATGAGCAGTTCTTC. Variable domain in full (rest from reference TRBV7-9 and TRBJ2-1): DTGVSQNPRHKITKRGQNVTFRCDPISEHNRLYWYRQTLGQGPEFLTYFQNEAQLEKSRLLSDRFSAERPKGSFSTLEIQRTEQGDSAMYLCASSFGTGNYNEQFFGPGTRLTVL.

CDR3 nucleotide sequence: TGTGCCAGTAAGAGGGACAGTCGTATAACTAGCACAGATACGCAGTATTTT. This encodes CASKRDSRITSTDTQYF. The rearrangement links TRBV19 to TRBJ2-3; 7 nucleotides line up with TRBD1. The ends lost 7 bases at V and 0 bases at J; junction bases unmatched: 13. The CDR3 covers 17 residues. Germline CDR1 is LNHDA and CDR2 is SQIVND (reference sequence).

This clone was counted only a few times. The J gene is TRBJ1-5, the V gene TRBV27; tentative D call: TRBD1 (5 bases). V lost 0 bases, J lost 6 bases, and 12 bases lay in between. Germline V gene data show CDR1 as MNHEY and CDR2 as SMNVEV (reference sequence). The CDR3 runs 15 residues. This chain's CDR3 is CASSLSYRGIQPQHF. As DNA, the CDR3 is TGTGCCAGCAGTTTATCGTATCGGGGGATTCAGCCCCAGCATTTT.

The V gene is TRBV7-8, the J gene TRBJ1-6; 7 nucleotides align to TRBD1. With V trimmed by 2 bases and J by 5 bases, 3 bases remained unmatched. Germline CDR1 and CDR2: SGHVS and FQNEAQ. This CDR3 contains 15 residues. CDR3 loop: CASSLWGQNNSPLHF. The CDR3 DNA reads TGTGCCAGCAGCTTATGGGGACAGAATAATTCACCCCTCCACTTT.

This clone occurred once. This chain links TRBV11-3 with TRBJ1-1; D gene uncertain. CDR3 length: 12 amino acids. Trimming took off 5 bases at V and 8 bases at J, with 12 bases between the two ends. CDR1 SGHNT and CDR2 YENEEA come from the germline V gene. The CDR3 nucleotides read TGTGCCAGCAGCCGAAGGACGGGAGAAGCTTTCTTT. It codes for CASSRRTGEAFF.

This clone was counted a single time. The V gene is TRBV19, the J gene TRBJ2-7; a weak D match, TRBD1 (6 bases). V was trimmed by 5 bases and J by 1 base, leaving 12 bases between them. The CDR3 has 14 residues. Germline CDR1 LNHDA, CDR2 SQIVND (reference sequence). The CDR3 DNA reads TGTGCCAGTAGTTCCTTGGACAGATCCTACGAGCAGTACTTC. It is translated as CASSSLDRSYEQYF.

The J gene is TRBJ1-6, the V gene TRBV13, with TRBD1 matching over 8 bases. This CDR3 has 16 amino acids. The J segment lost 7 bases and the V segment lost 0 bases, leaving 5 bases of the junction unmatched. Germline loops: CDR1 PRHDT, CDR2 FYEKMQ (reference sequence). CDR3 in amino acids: CASSLGAQGANSPLHF. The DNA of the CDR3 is TGTGCCAGCAGCTTAGGCGCGCAGGGGGCGAATTCACCCCTCCACTTT.

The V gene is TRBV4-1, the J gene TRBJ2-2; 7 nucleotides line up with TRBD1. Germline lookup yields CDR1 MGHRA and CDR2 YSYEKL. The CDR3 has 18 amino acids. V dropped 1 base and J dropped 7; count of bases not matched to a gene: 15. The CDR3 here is CASSQVPGQYSGGGELFF. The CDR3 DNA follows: TGCGCCAGCAGCCAAGTTCCGGGACAGTATTCTGGGGGCGGGGAGCTGTTTTTT.

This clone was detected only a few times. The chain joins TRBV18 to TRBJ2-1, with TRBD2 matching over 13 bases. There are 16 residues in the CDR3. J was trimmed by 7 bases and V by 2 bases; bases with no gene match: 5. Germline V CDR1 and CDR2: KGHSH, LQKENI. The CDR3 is CASSPAGTSGVNEQFF. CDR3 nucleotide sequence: TGTGCCAGCTCACCAGCCGGGACTAGCGGGGTAAATGAGCAGTTCTTC.

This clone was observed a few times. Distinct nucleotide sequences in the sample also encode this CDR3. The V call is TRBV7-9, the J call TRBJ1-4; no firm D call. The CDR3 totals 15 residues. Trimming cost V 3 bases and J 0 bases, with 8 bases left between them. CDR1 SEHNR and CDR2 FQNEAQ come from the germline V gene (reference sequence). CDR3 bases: TGTGCCAGCAGCTTTCCTAGTACAACTAATGAAAAACTGTTTTTT. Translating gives CASSFPSTTNEKLFF.

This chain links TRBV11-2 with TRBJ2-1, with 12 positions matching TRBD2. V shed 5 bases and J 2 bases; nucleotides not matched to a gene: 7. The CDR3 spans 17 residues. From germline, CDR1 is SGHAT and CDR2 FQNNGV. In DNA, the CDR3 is TGTGCCAGCAGCGCCCTACTAGCGGGGGGAACCTACAATGAGCAGTTCTTC. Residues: CASSALLAGGTYNEQFF.

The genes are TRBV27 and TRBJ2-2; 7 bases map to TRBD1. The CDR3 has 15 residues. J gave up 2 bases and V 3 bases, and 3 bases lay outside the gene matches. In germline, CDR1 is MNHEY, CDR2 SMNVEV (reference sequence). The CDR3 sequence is CASSFTGVNTGELFF. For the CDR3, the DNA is TGTGCCAGCAGTTTCACAGGGGTAAACACCGGGGAGCTGTTTTTT.

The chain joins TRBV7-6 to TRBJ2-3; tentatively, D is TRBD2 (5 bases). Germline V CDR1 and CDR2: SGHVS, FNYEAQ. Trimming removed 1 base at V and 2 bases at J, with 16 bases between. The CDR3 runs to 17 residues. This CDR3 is CASSLVGSGFATDTQYF. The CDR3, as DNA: TGTGCCAGCAGCTTAGTTGGGTCGGGGTTCGCCACAGATACGCAGTATTTT. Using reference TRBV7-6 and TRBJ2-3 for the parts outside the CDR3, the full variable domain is GAGVSQSPRYKVTKRGQDVALRCDPISGHVSLYWYRQALGQGPEFLTYFNYEAQQDKSGLPNDRFSAERPEGSISTLTIQRTEQRDSAMYRCASSLVGSGFATDTQYFGPGTRLTVL.

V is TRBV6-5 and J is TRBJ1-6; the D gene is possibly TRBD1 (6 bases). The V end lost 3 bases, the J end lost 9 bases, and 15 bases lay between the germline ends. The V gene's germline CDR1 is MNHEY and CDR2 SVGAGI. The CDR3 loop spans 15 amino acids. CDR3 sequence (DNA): TGTGCCAGCAGTTATTCGACAGGACAAGTTTCACCCCTCCACTTT. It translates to CASSYSTGQVSPLHF.

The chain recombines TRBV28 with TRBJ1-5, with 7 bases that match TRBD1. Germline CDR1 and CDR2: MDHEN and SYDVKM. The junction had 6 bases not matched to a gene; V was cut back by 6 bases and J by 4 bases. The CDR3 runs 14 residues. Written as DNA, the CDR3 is TGTGCCAGCAGCTGGGGCAGGGGGAATCAGCCCCAGCATTTT. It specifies CASSWGRGNQPQHF.